Listed here is a single TCR beta chain. TCR beta CDR3 regions were amplified from RNA transcripts. With the HTBI primer set, the TCR CDR3 went through a first round of RT-PCR. TCRdb ran MiXCR on the multiplex PCR reads and lists one entry per CDR3 protein. The sample lists almost 350,000 distinct CDR3 sequences; 15% to 20% were seen once. This sample is part of a study of T cells in Graves' hyperthyroidism and ophthalmopathy. CDR3 size: 13 residues. CDR1 and CDR2 from the germline V gene are MNHNS and SASEGT. Trimming took 4 bases from V and 4 from J, leaving 11 bases between them. This clonotype was obtained from a woman aged 40 to 50 with Graves' ophthalmopathy. The rearrangement links TRBV6-1 to TRBJ2-7; D is unclear. The sequenced material came from blood. CDR3 in DNA: TGTGCCAGCAGTGCAGAAGAGTGGTACGAGCAGTACTTC. This gives the protein CASSAEEWYEQYF.